This record covers a single T cell receptor (beta chain). Its specificity is not known. This sample is part of a study of regulatory T cells in long-lasting Graves disease. Notes on the study in general: Persistent cases favored TRBV28, TRBJ1-2 and TRBJ2-5.

Through Arm-PCR of CDR3 regions and iRepertoire HTBI primers, TCR beta libraries were built. TCRdb re-called the multiplex PCR reads with MiXCR, one entry per CDR3 protein. The sample carries roughly 510,000 distinct CDR3 sequences, roughly 16% recorded once. The time point denotes: newly diagnosed GD, antithyroid drugs for less than 3 months. The TCR library used RNA extracted from PBMCs. Looked up from germline, CDR1 is DFQATT and CDR2 is SNEGSKA (reference sequence). This CDR3 comprises 14 residues. V lost 3 bases and J lost 5, with 16 bases in between. The same sample was also studied in work on T cells in Graves' hyperthyroidism and ophthalmopathy. This second study notes: The hyperthyroidism was newly diagnosed and had lasted under 2 months; the patients were aged 18 to 65. Clinicians diagnosed patients from clinical symptoms, serum thyroxine and TRAb, thyroid ultrasound and orbital computed tomography. The HTBI primer set served for first-round RT-PCR of the TCR CDR3.

This receptor was taken from a man younger than 35 with Graves disease. The V call is TRBV20-1, the J call TRBJ1-1; D perhaps matches TRBD1 (6 bases). The sample consisted of peripheral blood mononuclear cells (PBMCs), taken at new diagnosis, from a patient treated with antithyroid drugs. CDR3 DNA sequence: TGCAGTGCTAGTTTCTCAGGGGCAGGGACTGAAGCTTTCTTT. The encoded protein is CSASFSGAGTEAFF.